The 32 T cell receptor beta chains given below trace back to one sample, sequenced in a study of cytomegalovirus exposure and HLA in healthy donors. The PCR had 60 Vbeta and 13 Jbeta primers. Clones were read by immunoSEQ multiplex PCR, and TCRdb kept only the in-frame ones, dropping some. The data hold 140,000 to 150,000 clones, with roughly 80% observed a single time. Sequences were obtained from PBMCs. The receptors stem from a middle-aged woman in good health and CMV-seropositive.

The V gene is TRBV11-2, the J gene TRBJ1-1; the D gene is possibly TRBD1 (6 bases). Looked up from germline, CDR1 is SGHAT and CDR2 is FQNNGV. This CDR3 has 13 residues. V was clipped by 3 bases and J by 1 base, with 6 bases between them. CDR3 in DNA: TGTGCCAGCAGCTTGACAGGGAACACTGAAGCTTTCTTT. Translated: CASSLTGNTEAFF.

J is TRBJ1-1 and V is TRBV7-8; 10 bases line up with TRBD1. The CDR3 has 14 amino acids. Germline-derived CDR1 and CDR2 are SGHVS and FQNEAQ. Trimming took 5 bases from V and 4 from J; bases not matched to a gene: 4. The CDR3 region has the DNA TGTGCCAGCAGCCCTGGACAGGGGGGCACTGAAGCTTTCTTT. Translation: CASSPGQGGTEAFF.

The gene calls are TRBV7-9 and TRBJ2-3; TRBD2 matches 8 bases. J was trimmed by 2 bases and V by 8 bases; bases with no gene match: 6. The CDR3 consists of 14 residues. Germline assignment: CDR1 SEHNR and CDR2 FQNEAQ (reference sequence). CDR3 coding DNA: TGTGCCAGCCAAGGGCGGGGGGCCACAGATACGCAGTATTTT. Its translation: CASQGRGATDTQYF.

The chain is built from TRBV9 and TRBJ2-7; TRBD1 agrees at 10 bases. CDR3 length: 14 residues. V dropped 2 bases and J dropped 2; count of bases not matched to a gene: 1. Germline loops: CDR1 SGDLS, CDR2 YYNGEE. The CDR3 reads CASSVGTGAYEQYF. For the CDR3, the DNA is TGTGCCAGCAGCGTTGGGACAGGGGCCTACGAGCAGTACTTC.

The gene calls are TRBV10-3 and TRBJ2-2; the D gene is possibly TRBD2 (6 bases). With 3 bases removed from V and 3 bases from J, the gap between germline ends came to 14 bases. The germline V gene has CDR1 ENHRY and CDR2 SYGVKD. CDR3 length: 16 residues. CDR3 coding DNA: TGTGCCATCAGTGAATTCTGGGGGGTGGACACCGGGGAGCTGTTTTTT. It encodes CAISEFWGVDTGELFF.

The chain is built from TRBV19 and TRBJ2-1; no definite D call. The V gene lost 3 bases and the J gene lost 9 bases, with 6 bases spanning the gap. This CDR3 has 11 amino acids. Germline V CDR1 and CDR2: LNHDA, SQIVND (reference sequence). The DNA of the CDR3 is TGTGCCAGTAGTATTGGGCGTGAGCAGTTCTTC. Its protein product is CASSIGREQFF.

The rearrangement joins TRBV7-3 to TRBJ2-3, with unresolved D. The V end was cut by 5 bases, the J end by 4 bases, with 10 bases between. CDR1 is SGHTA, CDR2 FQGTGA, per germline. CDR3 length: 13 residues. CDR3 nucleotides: TGTGCCAGCAGCCTAATCCGGTCAGATACGCAGTATTTT. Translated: CASSLIRSDTQYF. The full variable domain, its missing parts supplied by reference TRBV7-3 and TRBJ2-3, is GAGVSQTPSNKVTEKGKYVELRCDPISGHTALYWYRQSLGQGPEFLIYFQGTGAADDSGLPNDRFFAVRPEGSVSTLKIQRTERGDSAVYLCASSLIRSDTQYFGPGTRLTVL.

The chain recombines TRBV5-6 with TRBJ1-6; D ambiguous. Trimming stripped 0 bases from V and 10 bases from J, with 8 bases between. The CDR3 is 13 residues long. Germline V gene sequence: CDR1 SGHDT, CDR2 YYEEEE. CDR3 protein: CASSLASPSPLHF. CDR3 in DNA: TGTGCCAGCAGCTTGGCGAGTCCCTCACCCCTCCACTTT.

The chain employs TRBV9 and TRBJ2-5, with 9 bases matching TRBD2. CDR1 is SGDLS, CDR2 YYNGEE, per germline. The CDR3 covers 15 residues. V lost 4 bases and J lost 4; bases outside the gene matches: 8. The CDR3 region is CASSPGGTSRETQYF. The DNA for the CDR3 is TGTGCCAGCAGCCCGGGGGGGACTAGCAGAGAGACCCAGTACTTC.

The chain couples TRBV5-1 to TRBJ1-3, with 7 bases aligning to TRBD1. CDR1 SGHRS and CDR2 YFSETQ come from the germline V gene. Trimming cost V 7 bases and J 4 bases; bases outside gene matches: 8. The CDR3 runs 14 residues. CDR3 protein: CASREQGLGNTIYF. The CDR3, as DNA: TGCGCCAGCCGGGAACAGGGGCTCGGAAACACCATATATTTT.

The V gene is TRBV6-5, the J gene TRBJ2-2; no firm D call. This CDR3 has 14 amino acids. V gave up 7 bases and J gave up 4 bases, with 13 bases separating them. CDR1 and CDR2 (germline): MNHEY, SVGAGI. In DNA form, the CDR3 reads TGTGCCAGCATCCCCCCCGGTGCCACCGGGGAGCTGTTTTTT. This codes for CASIPPGATGELFF.

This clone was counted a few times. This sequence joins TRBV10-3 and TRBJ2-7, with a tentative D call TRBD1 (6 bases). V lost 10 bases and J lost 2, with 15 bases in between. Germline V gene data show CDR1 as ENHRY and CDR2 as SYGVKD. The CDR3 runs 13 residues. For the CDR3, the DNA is TGTGCCACCACGGCCGACAGGACCTACGAGCAGTACTTC. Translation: CATTADRTYEQYF.

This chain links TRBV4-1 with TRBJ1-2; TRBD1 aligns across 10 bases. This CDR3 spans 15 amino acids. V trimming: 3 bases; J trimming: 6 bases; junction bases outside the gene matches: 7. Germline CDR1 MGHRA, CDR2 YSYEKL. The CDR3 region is CASSQWDRGVDGYTF. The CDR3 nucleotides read TGCGCCAGCAGCCAGTGGGACAGGGGCGTAGATGGCTACACCTTC.

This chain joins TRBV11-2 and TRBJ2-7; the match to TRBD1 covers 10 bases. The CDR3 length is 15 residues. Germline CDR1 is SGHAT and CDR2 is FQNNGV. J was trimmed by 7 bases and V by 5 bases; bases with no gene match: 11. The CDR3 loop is CASSGLRQGAREQYF. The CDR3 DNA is TGTGCCAGCAGCGGGCTACGACAGGGGGCGCGAGAGCAGTACTTC.

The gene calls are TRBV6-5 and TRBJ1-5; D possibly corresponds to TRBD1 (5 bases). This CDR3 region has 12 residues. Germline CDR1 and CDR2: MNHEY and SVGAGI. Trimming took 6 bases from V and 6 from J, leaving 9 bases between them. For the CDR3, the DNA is TGTGCCAGCAGGGGGACTAGTCAGCCCCAGCATTTT. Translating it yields CASRGTSQPQHF.

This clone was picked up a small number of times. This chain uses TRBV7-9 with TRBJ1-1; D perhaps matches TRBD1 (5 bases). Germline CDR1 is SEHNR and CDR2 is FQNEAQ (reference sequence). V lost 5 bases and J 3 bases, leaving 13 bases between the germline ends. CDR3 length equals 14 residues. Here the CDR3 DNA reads TGTGCCAGCAGCCAGTTCGGAGGGGACACTGAAGCTTTCTTT. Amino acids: CASSQFGGDTEAFF. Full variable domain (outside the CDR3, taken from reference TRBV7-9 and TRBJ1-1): DTGVSQNPRHKITKRGQNVTFRCDPISEHNRLYWYRQTLGQGPEFLTYFQNEAQLEKSRLLSDRFSAERPKGSFSTLEIQRTEQGDSAMYLCASSQFGGDTEAFFGQGTRLTVV.

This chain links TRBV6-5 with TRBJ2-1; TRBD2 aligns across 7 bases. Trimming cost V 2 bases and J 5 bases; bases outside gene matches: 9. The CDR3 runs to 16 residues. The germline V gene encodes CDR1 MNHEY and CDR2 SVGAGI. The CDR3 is CASSYPGLEGNNEQFF. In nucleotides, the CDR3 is TGTGCCAGCAGTTACCCCGGACTAGAGGGGAACAATGAGCAGTTCTTC.

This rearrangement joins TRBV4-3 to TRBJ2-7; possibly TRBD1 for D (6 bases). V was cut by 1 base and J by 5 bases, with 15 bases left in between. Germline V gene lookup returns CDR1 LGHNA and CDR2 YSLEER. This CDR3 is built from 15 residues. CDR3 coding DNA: TGCGCCAGCAGCCAAGCCTTTCAGGGGCAGGACGAGCAGTACTTC. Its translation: CASSQAFQGQDEQYF.

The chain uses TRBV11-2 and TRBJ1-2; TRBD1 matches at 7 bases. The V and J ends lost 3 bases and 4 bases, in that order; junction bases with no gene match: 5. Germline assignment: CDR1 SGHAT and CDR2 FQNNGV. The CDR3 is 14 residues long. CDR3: CASSLDRTSYGYTF. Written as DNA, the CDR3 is TGTGCCAGCAGCTTGGACAGGACTTCCTATGGCTACACCTTC.

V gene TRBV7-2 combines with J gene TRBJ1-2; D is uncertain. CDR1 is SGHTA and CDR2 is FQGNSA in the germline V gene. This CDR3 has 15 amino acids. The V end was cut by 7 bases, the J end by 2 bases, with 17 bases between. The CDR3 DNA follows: TGTGCCAGCACCCCCCTCGTGGGCAGCAACTATGGCTACACCTTC. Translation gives CASTPLVGSNYGYTF.

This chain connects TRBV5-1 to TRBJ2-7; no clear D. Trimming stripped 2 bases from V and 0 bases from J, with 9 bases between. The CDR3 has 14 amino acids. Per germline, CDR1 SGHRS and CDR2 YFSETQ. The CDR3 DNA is TGCGCCAGCAGCTTAGCCCCGAGCTCCTACGAGCAGTACTTC. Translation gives CASSLAPSSYEQYF.

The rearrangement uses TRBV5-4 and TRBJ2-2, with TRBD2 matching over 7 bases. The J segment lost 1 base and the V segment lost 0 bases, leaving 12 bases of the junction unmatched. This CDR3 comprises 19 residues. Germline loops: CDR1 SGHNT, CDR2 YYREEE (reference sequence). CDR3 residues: CASSLGVLAGDWNTGELFF. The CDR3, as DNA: TGTGCCAGCAGCTTGGGGGTCTTAGCGGGCGATTGGAACACCGGGGAGCTGTTTTTT.

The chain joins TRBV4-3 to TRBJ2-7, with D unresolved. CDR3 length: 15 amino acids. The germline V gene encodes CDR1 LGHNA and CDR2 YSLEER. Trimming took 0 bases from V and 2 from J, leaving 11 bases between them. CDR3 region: CASSQDNGDPYEQYF. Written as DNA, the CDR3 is TGCGCCAGCAGCCAAGATAACGGAGATCCCTACGAGCAGTACTTC.

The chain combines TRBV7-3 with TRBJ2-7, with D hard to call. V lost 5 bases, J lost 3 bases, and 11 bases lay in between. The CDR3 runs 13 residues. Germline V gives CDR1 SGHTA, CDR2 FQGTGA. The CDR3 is CASSQPPVYEQYF. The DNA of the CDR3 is TGTGCCAGCAGCCAACCGCCGGTCTACGAGCAGTACTTC.

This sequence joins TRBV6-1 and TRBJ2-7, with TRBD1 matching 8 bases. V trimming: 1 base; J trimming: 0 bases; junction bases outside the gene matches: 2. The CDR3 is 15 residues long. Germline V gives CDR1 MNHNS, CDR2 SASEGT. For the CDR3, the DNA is TGTGCCAGCAGTGAAGAGACAGGGGCCTCCTACGAGCAGTACTTC. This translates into CASSEETGASYEQYF.

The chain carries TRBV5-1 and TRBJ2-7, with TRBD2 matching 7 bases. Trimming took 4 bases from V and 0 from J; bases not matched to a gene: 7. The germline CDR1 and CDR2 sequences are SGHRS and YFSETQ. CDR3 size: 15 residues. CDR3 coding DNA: TGCGCCAGCAGCCTTAGCGGGCTGAGCTCCTACGAGCAGTACTTC. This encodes CASSLSGLSSYEQYF.

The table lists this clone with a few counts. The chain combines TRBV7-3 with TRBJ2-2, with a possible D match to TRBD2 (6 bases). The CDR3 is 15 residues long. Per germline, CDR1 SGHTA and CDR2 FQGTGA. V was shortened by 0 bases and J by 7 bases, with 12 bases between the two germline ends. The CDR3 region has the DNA TGTGCCAGCAGCTTAACGGCGGGGCAGGGCGGGGAGCTGTTTTTT. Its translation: CASSLTAGQGGELFF. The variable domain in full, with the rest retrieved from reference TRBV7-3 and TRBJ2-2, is GAGVSQTPSNKVTEKGKYVELRCDPISGHTALYWYRQSLGQGPEFLIYFQGTGAADDSGLPNDRFFAVRPEGSVSTLKIQRTERGDSAVYLCASSLTAGQGGELFFGEGSRLTVL.

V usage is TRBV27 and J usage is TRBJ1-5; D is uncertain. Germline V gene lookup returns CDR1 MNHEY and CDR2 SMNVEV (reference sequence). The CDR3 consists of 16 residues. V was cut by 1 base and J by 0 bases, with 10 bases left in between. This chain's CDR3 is CASSLYGGPSNQPQHF. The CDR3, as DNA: TGTGCCAGCAGTTTATACGGAGGCCCTAGCAATCAGCCCCAGCATTTT.

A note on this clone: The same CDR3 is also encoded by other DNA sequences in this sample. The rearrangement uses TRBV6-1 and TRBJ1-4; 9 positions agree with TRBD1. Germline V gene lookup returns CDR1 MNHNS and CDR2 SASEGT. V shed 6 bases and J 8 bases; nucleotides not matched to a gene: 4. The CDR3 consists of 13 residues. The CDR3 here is CASRDRGREKLFF. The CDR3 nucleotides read TGTGCCAGCAGGGACAGGGGTCGGGAAAAACTGTTTTTT.

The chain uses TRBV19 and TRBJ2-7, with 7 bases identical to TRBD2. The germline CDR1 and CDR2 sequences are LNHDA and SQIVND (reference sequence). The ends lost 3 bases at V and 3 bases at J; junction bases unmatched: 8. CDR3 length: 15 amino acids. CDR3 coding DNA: TGTGCCAGTAGTATTTACGCTAGCGGAAACTACGAGCAGTACTTC. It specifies CASSIYASGNYEQYF. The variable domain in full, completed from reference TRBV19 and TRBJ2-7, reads DGGITQSPKYLFRKEGQNVTLSCEQNLNHDAMYWYRQDPGQGLRLIYYSQIVNDFQKGDIAEGYSVSREKKESFPLTVTSAQKNPTAFYLCASSIYASGNYEQYFGPGTRLTVT.

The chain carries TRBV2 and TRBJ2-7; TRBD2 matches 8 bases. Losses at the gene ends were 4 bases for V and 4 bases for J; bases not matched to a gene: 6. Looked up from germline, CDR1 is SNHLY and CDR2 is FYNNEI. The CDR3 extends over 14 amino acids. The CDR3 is CASSAPGLVYEQYF. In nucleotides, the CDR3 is TGTGCCAGCAGTGCTCCGGGACTAGTATACGAGCAGTACTTC.

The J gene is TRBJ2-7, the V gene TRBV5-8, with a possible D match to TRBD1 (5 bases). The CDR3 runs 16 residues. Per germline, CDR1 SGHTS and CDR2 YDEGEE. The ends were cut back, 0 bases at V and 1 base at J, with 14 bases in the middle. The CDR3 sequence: CASSLGGREGSYEQYF. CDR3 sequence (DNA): TGTGCCAGCAGCTTGGGTGGCAGGGAAGGGTCCTACGAGCAGTACTTC.